These T cell receptor beta chains were read from a single sample in a study of beta chain features in type 1 diabetes. The protocol was immunoSEQ multiplex PCR, while the TCRdb copy is restricted to in-frame clones and leaves out a portion. The sample contains 120,000 to 150,000 clones, about 13% of which appear only once. The sequenced material came from central memory CD4+ T cells from blood. The receptors were sampled from a man aged 18 to 29 with type 1 diabetes. Each CDR3 is given with its conserved first and last residue. D genes are given only for firm matches. Some rows mark clone size as missing; the rest say once, few, many or name a class of expanded clone.

clone size: .
D gene: .
V gene: TRBV30
J gene: TRBJ1-2
CDR3 DNA: TGTGCCTGGAGTCATTATGGCTACACCTTC
CDR3 protein: CAWSHYGYTF

clone size: few
D gene: TRBD1
V gene: TRBV5-4
J gene: TRBJ2-3
CDR3 DNA: TGTGCCAGCAGCTTTACAGGGGGAACTAGCACAGATACGCAGTATTTT
CDR3 protein: CASSFTGGTSTDTQYF

clone size: .
D gene: .
V gene: TRBV15
J gene: TRBJ1-5
CDR3 DNA: TGTGCCACCAGCAGAGAGAATCAGCCCCAGCATTTT
CDR3 protein: CATSRENQPQHF

clone size: .
D gene: TRBD1
V gene: TRBV7-2
J gene: TRBJ2-5
CDR3 DNA: TGTGCCAGCAGCCCATGGACAGGGGGCGCGGAGACCCAGTACTTC
CDR3 protein: CASSPWTGGAETQYF

clone size: few
D gene: .
V gene: TRBV28
J gene: TRBJ2-1
CDR3 DNA: TGTGCCAGCAGTTTAATGGGCTCGGAGCAGTTCTTC
CDR3 protein: CASSLMGSEQFF

clone size: few
D gene: TRBD1
V gene: TRBV7-6
J gene: TRBJ2-7
CDR3 DNA: TGTGCCAGCAGCTCCCCCCTGGGACAGAGCTACGAGCAGTACTTC
CDR3 protein: CASSSPLGQSYEQYF

clone size: few
D gene: TRBD1
V gene: TRBV12-5
J gene: TRBJ2-5
CDR3 DNA: TGTGCTAGTGGTTTGGGGGACAGAGCTCTTCAAGAGACCCAGTACTTC
CDR3 protein: CASGLGDRALQETQYF

clone size: .
D gene: .
V gene: TRBV19
J gene: TRBJ1-1
CDR3 DNA: TGTGCCAGTAGTATTGGGGGAAGGGGTACTGAAGCTTTCTTT
CDR3 protein: CASSIGGRGTEAFF

clone size: few
D gene: .
V gene: TRBV30
J gene: TRBJ1-5
CDR3 DNA: TGTGCCTGGATCAGGGATAGCAATCAGCCCCAGCATTTT
CDR3 protein: CAWIRDSNQPQHF

clone size: few
D gene: .
V gene: TRBV4-1
J gene: TRBJ2-3
CDR3 DNA: TGCGCCAGCAGCCAAGATACGCCAGATACGCAGTATTTT
CDR3 protein: CASSQDTPDTQYF

clone size: few
D gene: .
V gene: TRBV14
J gene: TRBJ1-4
CDR3 DNA: TGTGCCAGCAGCCAACAATCGAGGGGTTTCGATGAAAAACTGTTTTTT
CDR3 protein: CASSQQSRGFDEKLFF

clone size: few
D gene: .
V gene: TRBV29-1
J gene: TRBJ1-2
CDR3 DNA: TGCAGCGTTGAGGCACACGGGGACTATGGCTACACCTTC
CDR3 protein: CSVEAHGDYGYTF

clone size: many
D gene: .
V gene: TRBV18
J gene: TRBJ1-6
CDR3 DNA: TGTGCCAGCTCACCACAGGGCGGGGTGCCCCTCCACTTT
CDR3 protein: CASSPQGGVPLHF

clone size: few
D gene: .
V gene: TRBV7-2
J gene: TRBJ2-1
CDR3 DNA: TGTGCCAGCAGCCTAAAACCCCCGTGGGGTGAGCAGTTCTTC
CDR3 protein: CASSLKPPWGEQFF

clone size: few
D gene: .
V gene: TRBV5-4
J gene: TRBJ1-3
CDR3 DNA: TGTGCCAGCAGCGATGGAGGGTTCTCTGGAAACACCATATATTTT
CDR3 protein: CASSDGGFSGNTIYF

clone size: .
D gene: .
V gene: TRBV25-1
J gene: TRBJ1-1
CDR3 DNA: TGTGCCAGCAGCTCACAGGAGGCGTCGGTTGGAGCTTTCTTT
CDR3 protein: CASSSQEASVGAFF

clone size: .
D gene: .
V gene: TRBV7-6
J gene: TRBJ2-7
CDR3 DNA: TGTGCCAGCAGCCCAAGGACAGAGGGTTCCTACGAGCAGTACTTC
CDR3 protein: CASSPRTEGSYEQYF

clone size: .
D gene: .
V gene: TRBV6-6
J gene: TRBJ1-4
CDR3 DNA: TGTGCTAGCAGCGGTAATGAAAAACTGTTTTTT
CDR3 protein: CASSGNEKLFF

clone size: .
D gene: .
V gene: TRBV7-2
J gene: TRBJ2-7
CDR3 DNA: TGTGCCAGCAGCTTAGAAGGAACCTACGAGCAGTACTTC
CDR3 protein: CASSLEGTYEQYF

clone size: .
D gene: .
V gene: TRBV7-3
J gene: TRBJ2-2
CDR3 DNA: TGTGCCAGCAGCTCCGGGACTCTCACCGGGGAGCTGTTTTTT
CDR3 protein: CASSSGTLTGELFF

clone size: .
D gene: TRBD1
V gene: TRBV10-3
J gene: TRBJ1-2
CDR3 DNA: TGTGCCATCTCTCGGACAGGGACTTATGGCTACACCTTC
CDR3 protein: CAISRTGTYGYTF

clone size: .
D gene: .
V gene: TRBV7-8
J gene: TRBJ1-5
CDR3 DNA: TGTGCCAGCAGCTTAGAGTCTGGCGCCGGATCATATCAGCCCCAGCATTTT
CDR3 protein: CASSLESGAGSYQPQHF

clone size: few
D gene: .
V gene: TRBV6-1
J gene: TRBJ1-1
CDR3 DNA: TGTGCCAGCAGTGATAGAGCCAGTGGAACTGAAGCTTTCTTT
CDR3 protein: CASSDRASGTEAFF

clone size: once
D gene: .
V gene: TRBV7-9
J gene: TRBJ2-5
CDR3 DNA: TGTGCCAGCAGCTTTAAAGGTATCGGCCAGTACTTC
CDR3 protein: CASSFKGIGQYF

clone size: .
D gene: .
V gene: TRBV30
J gene: TRBJ2-7
CDR3 DNA: TGTGCCTGCCGGACTTTCCCGGGTGAGCAGTACTTC
CDR3 protein: CACRTFPGEQYF

clone size: .
D gene: TRBD1
V gene: TRBV27
J gene: TRBJ1-1
CDR3 DNA: TGTGCCAGCGGCGACAGGGGGGGAAACACTGAAGCTTTCTTT
CDR3 protein: CASGDRGGNTEAFF

clone size: .
D gene: TRBD2
V gene: TRBV11-2
J gene: TRBJ2-7
CDR3 DNA: TGTGCCAGCAGGTCTGTCGGCTGGCGGGGGGGCAGTGGAGACGAGCAGTACTTC
CDR3 protein: CASRSVGWRGGSGDEQYF

clone size: few
D gene: TRBD1
V gene: TRBV5-1
J gene: TRBJ2-5
CDR3 DNA: TGCGCCACCCAAATGCGGGGACAGGGGTCCGAGACCCAGTACTTC
CDR3 protein: CATQMRGQGSETQYF

clone size: .
D gene: .
V gene: TRBV25-1
J gene: TRBJ1-3
CDR3 DNA: TGTGCCAGTCAATCGGGGGGAAACACCATATATTTT
CDR3 protein: CASQSGGNTIYF

clone size: .
D gene: .
V gene: TRBV4-1
J gene: TRBJ2-3
CDR3 DNA: TGCGCCAGCAGCCAACCCCGACAGTCCAATACGCAGTATTTT
CDR3 protein: CASSQPRQSNTQYF

clone size: few
D gene: .
V gene: TRBV21-1
J gene: TRBJ1-2
CDR3 DNA: TGTGCCAGCAGCAAACGAAGGGGGTATAGTGGCTACACCTTC
CDR3 protein: CASSKRRGYSGYTF

clone size: few
D gene: TRBD1
V gene: TRBV6-5
J gene: TRBJ1-6
CDR3 DNA: TGTGCCAGCAGTCTAACAGGGGAATTGGATTCACCCCTCCACTTT
CDR3 protein: CASSLTGELDSPLHF

clone size: .
D gene: .
V gene: TRBV27
J gene: TRBJ2-1
CDR3 DNA: TGTGCCAGCACTAAACTAGGTGTATCCTACAATGAGCAGTTCTTC
CDR3 protein: CASTKLGVSYNEQFF

clone size: few
D gene: TRBD2
V gene: TRBV29-1
J gene: TRBJ2-5
CDR3 DNA: TGCAGCTCCCCCGGGGAGCGGGGGTTCCAAGAGACCCAGTACTTC
CDR3 protein: CSSPGERGFQETQYF

clone size: few
D gene: .
V gene: TRBV28
J gene: TRBJ2-7
CDR3 DNA: TGTGCCAGCAGGCCCGTGCCAACCTACGAGCAGTACTTC
CDR3 protein: CASRPVPTYEQYF

clone size: .
D gene: TRBD1
V gene: TRBV18
J gene: TRBJ1-5
CDR3 DNA: TGTGCCAGCTCACCGGGACAGGATCAGCCCCAGCATTTT
CDR3 protein: CASSPGQDQPQHF

clone size: .
D gene: .
V gene: TRBV25-1
J gene: TRBJ2-7
CDR3 DNA: TGTGCCAGCACCGGGCGGGACCTCACCTACGAGCAGTACTTC
CDR3 protein: CASTGRDLTYEQYF

clone size: .
D gene: .
V gene: TRBV7-2
J gene: TRBJ2-5
CDR3 DNA: TGTGCCAGCAGCCCCGTCCGGTCGCAGGGAGAGACCCAGTACTTC
CDR3 protein: CASSPVRSQGETQYF

clone size: few
D gene: TRBD1
V gene: TRBV4-2
J gene: TRBJ1-5
CDR3 DNA: TGTGCCAGCAGCCAAGATGGACAGGGCAATCAGCCCCAGCATTTT
CDR3 protein: CASSQDGQGNQPQHF

clone size: many
D gene: .
V gene: TRBV5-1
J gene: TRBJ2-5
CDR3 DNA: TGCGCCAGCAGCTTGGACGCCAGTCCTAGGGAGACCCAGTACTTC
CDR3 protein: CASSLDASPRETQYF

clone size: few
D gene: .
V gene: TRBV6-5
J gene: TRBJ2-3
CDR3 DNA: TGTGCCAGCAGTCTCTCTGTGGATACGCAGTATTTT
CDR3 protein: CASSLSVDTQYF